This note documents a single TCR beta chain sequence. Its antigen is still unknown. This may stem from a read error, because a much larger clone lies one nucleotide away. The source of the sample is a study of read filtering for tumor transcriptome and immune sequencing. Background on the study: R-ISS stage counts were 8 or 9 for I, about 15 for II, six or seven for III. Broader study findings: The CD138-negative fraction was mixed bone marrow immune cells, not pure T cells.

The CDR3 runs 13 residues. Germline V gene sequence: CDR1 MNHEY, CDR2 SMNVEV (reference sequence). Bone marrow was sampled from every patient at the time of active disease. This library used roughly 400 ng RNA and molecular barcoded adaptors spanning alpha/delta and beta/gamma chains. TCRdb analysed the reads with MiXCR anew, one entry per CDR3 protein. Of over 45,000 distinct CDR3 sequences listed, around 21% were seen once; the top ten hold approximately 38%. Sample: a population of CD138-negative cells sorted from bone marrow. The receptor comes from a donor at least 40 years old with multiple myeloma. V and J are TRBV27 and TRBJ1-2, with D perhaps TRBD1 (5 bases). CDR3 bases: TGTGCCAGCGGTTTCGGAGGGACGGCTGGCTACACCTTC. Translating it yields CASGFGGTAGYTF.